The clone carrying this T cell receptor (beta chain) was counted a single time. Its cognate antigen is unknown. The libraries were made with immunoSEQ v3.0 at survey level. Sequencing used immunoSEQ multiplex PCR; TCRdb keeps in-frame clones, though not all of them. The table lists approximately 12,000 clones, 60% to 80% of them singletons, with around a tenth in the top ten. This record belongs to a study of long-term antiretroviral therapy in people with HIV. Study in general: It was about a decade before the 2015 immediate-ART recommendation that the earliest samples were taken.

Broader study findings: Compared with controls, HIV repertoires showed narrower CDR3 length ranges. Pre-ART clonal expansion yielded clones that dominated the repertoire at all time points.

Germline-derived CDR1 and CDR2 are SEHNR and FQNEAQ (reference sequence). This CDR3 is built from 15 residues. V shed 0 bases, J shed 1 base, and the junction held 2 bases outside the gene matches. This specimen consisted of unsorted PBMCs, obtained 0.8 years before starting antiretroviral therapy. The genes are TRBV7-9 and TRBJ1-2; 7 bases map to TRBD1. The source is a woman between 40 and 55 years old with HIV. DNA of the CDR3: TGTGCCAGCAGCTTAGCAGGACAGGATAACTATGGCTACACCTTC. Translating gives CASSLAGQDNYGYTF.